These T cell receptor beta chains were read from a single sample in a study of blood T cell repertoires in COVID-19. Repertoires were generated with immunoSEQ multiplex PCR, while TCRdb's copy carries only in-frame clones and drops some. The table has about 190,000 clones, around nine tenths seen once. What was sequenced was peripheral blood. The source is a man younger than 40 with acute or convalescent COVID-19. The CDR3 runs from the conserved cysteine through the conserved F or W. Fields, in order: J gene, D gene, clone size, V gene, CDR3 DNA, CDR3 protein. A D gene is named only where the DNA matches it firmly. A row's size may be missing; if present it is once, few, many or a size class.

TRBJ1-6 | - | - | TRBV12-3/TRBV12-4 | TGTGCCAGCAGCCTACCAGGGTCACCCCTCCACTTT | CASSLPGSPLHF
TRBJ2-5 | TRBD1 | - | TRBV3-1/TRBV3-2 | TGTGCCAGCAGCCAAGGGTTGACAGGGGGGGAGACCCAGTACTTC | CASSQGLTGGETQYF
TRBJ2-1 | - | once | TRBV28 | TGTGCCAGCAGTACCCTAAATGAGCAGTTCTTC | CASSTLNEQFF
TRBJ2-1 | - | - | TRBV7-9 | TGTGCCAGCAGCTTGGTGGAAGCGGGCCCTCCCCCCAATGAGCAGTTCTTC | CASSLVEAGPPPNEQFF
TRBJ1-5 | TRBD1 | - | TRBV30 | TGTGCCTGGAGTGTAGGGACAGGGAACAATCAGCCCCAGCATTTT | CAWSVGTGNNQPQHF
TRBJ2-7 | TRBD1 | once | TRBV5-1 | TGCGCCAGCAGCTTGCGACAGGGGGACGGGGAGCAGTACTTC | CASSLRQGDGEQYF
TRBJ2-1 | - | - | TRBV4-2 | TGTGCCAGCAGCCAAGAAGAAGACAGGTCATACAATGAGCAGTTCTTC | CASSQEEDRSYNEQFF
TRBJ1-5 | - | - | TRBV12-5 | TGTGCTAGTGGGTTACCCGGGCAGGGAAATCAGCCCCAGCATTTT | CASGLPGQGNQPQHF
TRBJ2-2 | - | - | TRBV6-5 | TGTGCCAGCACAAGGGGATTTAACACCGGGGAGCTGTTTTTT | CASTRGFNTGELFF
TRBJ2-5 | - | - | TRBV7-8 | TGTGCCAGCAGCTTCCACATTCAAGAGACCCAGTACTTC | CASSFHIQETQYF
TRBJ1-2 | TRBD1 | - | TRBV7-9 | TGTGCCAGCAGCTTATCCGGGACAGGGGCGTATGGCTACACCTTC | CASSLSGTGAYGYTF
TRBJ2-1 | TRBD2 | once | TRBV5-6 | TGTGCCAGCAGCTTGCGGGGGGGTTTTGGACTAGCGGGAGGCAATGAGCAGTTCTTC | CASSLRGGFGLAGGNEQFF
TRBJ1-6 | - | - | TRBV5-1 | TGCGCCAGCACGCGGGGGGGCGCCTCAAATTCACCCCTCCACTTT | CASTRGGASNSPLHF
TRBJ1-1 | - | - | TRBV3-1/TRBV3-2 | TGTGCCAGCAGCCGGGGACACAACACTGAAGCTTTCTTT | CASSRGHNTEAFF
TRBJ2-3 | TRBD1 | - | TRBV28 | TGTGCCAGCAGTTGGGACAGGGGGCTCCGGGTTCAAGATACGCAGTATTTT | CASSWDRGLRVQDTQYF
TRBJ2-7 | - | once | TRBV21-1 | TGTGCCAGCAGCAAAGAAGGACAGGGGTACGAGCAGTACTTC | CASSKEGQGYEQYF
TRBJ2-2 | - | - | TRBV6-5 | TGTGCCAGCAGACAAGACAGGCGAGACACCGGGGAGCTGTTTTTT | CASRQDRRDTGELFF
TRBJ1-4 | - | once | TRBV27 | TGTGCCAGCAGTTTTAGAACAGTCCGCAATGAAAAACTGTTTTTT | CASSFRTVRNEKLFF
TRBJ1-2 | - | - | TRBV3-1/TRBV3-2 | TGTGCCAGCAGCAAACCTGGGACTGCCAAAGGGGAAACCTTC | CASSKPGTAKGETF
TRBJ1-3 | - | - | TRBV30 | TGTGCCTGGATTACGGGAGCGACCTCTGGAAACACCATATATTTT | CAWITGATSGNTIYF
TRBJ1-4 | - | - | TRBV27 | TGTGCCAGCAGCCATGGGGGGAGAGGCGAAAAACTGTTTTTT | CASSHGGRGEKLFF
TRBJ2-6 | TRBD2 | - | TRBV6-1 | TGTGCCAGCAGTGGGTTTGGCGGGGGGGGCTTCTCTGGGGCCAACGTCCTGACTTTC | CASSGFGGGGFSGANVLTF
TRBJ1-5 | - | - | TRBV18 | TGTGCCAGCTCACAACTCGGGGGACAGCCCCAGCATTTT | CASSQLGGQPQHF
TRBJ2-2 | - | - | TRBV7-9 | TGTGCCAGCAGCTTAGCGCTGGGACACCCGACCGGGGAGCTGTTTTTT | CASSLALGHPTGELFF
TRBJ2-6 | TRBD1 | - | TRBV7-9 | TGTGCCAGCAGCGACAGGGTCCCCTCTGGGGCCAACGTCCTGACTTTC | CASSDRVPSGANVLTF
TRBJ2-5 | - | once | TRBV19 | TGTGCCAGTAGTGCCGTAGCTGCGGCCAAGACCCAGTACTTC | CASSAVAAAKTQYF
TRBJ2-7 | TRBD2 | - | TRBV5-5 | TGTGCCAGCAGCTTGGGTAGGGCTAGCGGGACCCTGTTCGAGCAGTACTTC | CASSLGRASGTLFEQYF
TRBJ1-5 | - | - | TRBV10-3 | TGTGCCATCAGTGAGACAGGGAATCAGCCCCAGCATTTT | CAISETGNQPQHF
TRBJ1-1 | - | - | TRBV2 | TGTGCCAGCATGGTCAGGGGCCTGAACACTGAAGCTTTCTTT | CASMVRGLNTEAFF
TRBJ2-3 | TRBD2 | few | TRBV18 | TGTGCCTCTCTCCTAGCGGGACCCACAGATACGCAGTATTTT | CASLLAGPTDTQYF
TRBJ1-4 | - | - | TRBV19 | TGTGCCAGTAGTGGCAGGGAGGGTGAAAAACTGTTTTTT | CASSGREGEKLFF
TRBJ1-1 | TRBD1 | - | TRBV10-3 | TGTGCCATCAGCCTAACAGGGGGCAAGAACACTGAAGCTTTCTTT | CAISLTGGKNTEAFF
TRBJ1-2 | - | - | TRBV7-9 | TGTGCCAGCAGCTTAGCCGTTTGGGAGGGCTACACCTTC | CASSLAVWEGYTF
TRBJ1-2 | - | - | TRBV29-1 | TGCAGCGTGGGGACCGGGGGGGTGGAAGGCTACACCTTC | CSVGTGGVEGYTF
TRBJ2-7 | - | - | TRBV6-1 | TGTGCCAGCAGTTATTCGCAGGGGATGCAGTACTTC | CASSYSQGMQYF
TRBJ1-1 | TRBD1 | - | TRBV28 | TGTGCCAGCAGAAACGGACAGGGGGACACTGAAGCTTTCTTT | CASRNGQGDTEAFF
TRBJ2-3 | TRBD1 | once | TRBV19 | TGTGCCAGTAGTCCCCAAGGACAGGGGGCAGCAGATACGCAGTATTTT | CASSPQGQGAADTQYF
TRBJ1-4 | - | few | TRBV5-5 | TGTGCCAGCAGCTACTCTCCGGGAGAAAAACTGTTTTTT | CASSYSPGEKLFF
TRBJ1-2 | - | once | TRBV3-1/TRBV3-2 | TGTGCCAGCAGCCTACAGGGCCCCCCCTATGGCTACACCTTC | CASSLQGPPYGYTF
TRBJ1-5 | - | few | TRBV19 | TGTGCCAGTAGTATTCTTCCGGGGTCGGGGCCCCAGCATTTT | CASSILPGSGPQHF
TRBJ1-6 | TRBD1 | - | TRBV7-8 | TGTGCCAGCAGCTTATGGCAGGGGGCAAATAATTCACCCCTCCACTTT | CASSLWQGANNSPLHF
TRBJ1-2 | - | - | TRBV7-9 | TGTGCCAGCAGCTCCAGACAGGATGGCTACACCTTC | CASSSRQDGYTF
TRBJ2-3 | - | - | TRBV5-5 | TGTGCCAGCAGCCTATCCACAGATACGCAGTATTTT | CASSLSTDTQYF
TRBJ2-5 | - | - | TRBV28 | TGTGCCAGCAGTTTACGCGGAGAGACCCAGTACTTC | CASSLRGETQYF
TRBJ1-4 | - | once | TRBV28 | TGTGCCAGCAGTAACAGGGCCCCTCCGGGAAAACTGTTTTTT | CASSNRAPPGKLFF
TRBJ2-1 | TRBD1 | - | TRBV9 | TGTGCCAGCAGCGTAGGACAGGGAAGCTCCTACAATGAGCAGTTCTTC | CASSVGQGSSYNEQFF
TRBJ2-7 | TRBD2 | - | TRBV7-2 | TGTGCCAGCAGCTTAGATGTAACTAGCGGGAGACGAGGCGAGCAGTACTTC | CASSLDVTSGRRGEQYF
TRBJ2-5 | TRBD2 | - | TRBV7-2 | TGTGCCAGCAGCAAGCGAGGACTAGCGGGAGGGAGAAACCAAGAGACCCAGTACTTC | CASSKRGLAGGRNQETQYF
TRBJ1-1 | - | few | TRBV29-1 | TGCAGCGTTGTAGTAGGGGCTGGTCGGGCTTTCTTT | CSVVVGAGRAFF
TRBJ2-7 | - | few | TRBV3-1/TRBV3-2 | TGTGCCAGCAGCCAAGGCTACCCTTTATACTTC | CASSQGYPLYF
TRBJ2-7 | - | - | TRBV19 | TGTGCCAGTAGTATGTTTGATGCGGGACCCAACTACGAGCAGTACTTC | CASSMFDAGPNYEQYF
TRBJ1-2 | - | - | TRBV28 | TGTGCCAGCAGACAGAACTATGGCTACACCTTC | CASRQNYGYTF
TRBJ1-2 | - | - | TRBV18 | TGTGCCAGCTCACCCGGAGGGATAGGTGGCTACACCTTC | CASSPGGIGGYTF
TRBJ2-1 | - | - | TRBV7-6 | TGTGCCAGCAGCCTCGGGGACGGGGGCTACAATGAGCAGTTCTTC | CASSLGDGGYNEQFF
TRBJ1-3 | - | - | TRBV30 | TGTGCCCAGAGAGGAGGATCTGGAAACACCATATATTTT | CAQRGGSGNTIYF
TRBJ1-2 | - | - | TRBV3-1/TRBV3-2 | TGTGCCAGCAGCCAAGAGATGGCAGTTAACTATGGCTACACCTTC | CASSQEMAVNYGYTF
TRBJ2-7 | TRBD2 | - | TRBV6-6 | TGTGCCAGCAGCCTAGCGGACCACTACGAGCAGTACTTC | CASSLADHYEQYF
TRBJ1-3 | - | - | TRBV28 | TGTGCCAGCACGTTGGGGGGGGCGCCTGGAAACACCATATATTTT | CASTLGGAPGNTIYF
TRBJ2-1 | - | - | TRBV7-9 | TGTGCCAGCAGCTCCGACTCGTACAATGAGCAGTTCTTC | CASSSDSYNEQFF
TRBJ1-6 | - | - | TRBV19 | TGTGCCAGTAGTATTCGCGGCAGGGAAAGGGGAAGATCACCCCTCCACTTT | CASSIRGRERGRSPLHF